The 5 T cell receptor beta chains given below trace back to one sample, sequenced in a study of T-cell reconstitution after alpha-beta-depleted transplantation in children. A TCRbeta library incorporating unique molecular identifiers was prepared. One entry per CDR3 protein results from TCRdb running MiXCR on the PCR reads. Of about 1,000,000 distinct CDR3 sequences in the sample, roughly 31% were seen once. The sequencing used PBMCs, mostly from graft donor cells, collected 360 days after TCRalphabeta/CD19-depleted stem cell transplant. The receptors originated from a boy younger than two who had a stem cell transplant for SCID, so the T cells may come from the graft donor.

This clonotype has only a few counts. This chain links TRBV15 with TRBJ1-5, with TRBD1 matching over 7 bases. From germline, CDR1 is LNHNV and CDR2 YYDKDF (reference sequence). Trimming removed 0 bases from V and 4 bases from J; junction bases left unmatched: 18. CDR3 size: 20 residues. CDR3 residues: CATSREGGGGIGQWNQPQHF. The CDR3, as DNA: TGTGCCACCAGCAGAGAAGGGGGAGGGGGCATTGGTCAATGGAATCAGCCCCAGCATTTT.

The chain links TRBV5-1 to TRBJ2-3; 8 bases are shared with TRBD2. V dropped 2 bases and J dropped 5; count of bases not matched to a gene: 10. Per the germline V gene, CDR1 is SGHRS and CDR2 is YFSETQ. This CDR3 is 16 amino acids long. CDR3 DNA sequence: TGCGCCAGCAGCTTTACGGCGGGGGGAAAGGGAGATACGCAGTATTTT. This encodes CASSFTAGGKGDTQYF.

This chain joins TRBV7-2 and TRBJ2-1, with 13 bases that match TRBD2. With V trimmed by 2 bases and J by 7 bases, 8 bases remained unmatched. CDR3 size: 17 residues. Per the germline V gene, CDR1 is SGHTA and CDR2 is FQGNSA. In DNA form, the CDR3 reads TGTGCCAGCAGCTTACCAAAACTAGCGGGGGGGCCGAATGAGCAGTTCTTC. It yields the protein CASSLPKLAGGPNEQFF.

The sample holds a few counts of this clonotype. This chain connects TRBV4-2 to TRBJ2-7; the match to TRBD1 covers 8 bases. The trim removed 0 bases at V and 8 bases at J, leaving 9 bases unmatched. Looked up from germline, CDR1 is LGHNA and CDR2 is YNFKEQ. The CDR3 has 15 residues. For the CDR3, the DNA is TGTGCCAGCAGCCAAGATTCCCCAGGGGGCTTGAAGCAGTACTTC. Translation: CASSQDSPGGLKQYF.

The rearrangement uses TRBV20-1 and TRBJ2-5, with TRBD1 as a possible D gene (5 bases). Germline V gene lookup returns CDR1 DFQATT and CDR2 SNEGSKA (reference sequence). The CDR3 is made up of 13 amino acids. V lost 3 bases, J lost 5 bases, and 13 bases lay in between. The CDR3 nucleotides read TGCAGTGCTAGTCCGCTAGGGGTCGAGACCCAGTACTTC. Amino acids: CSASPLGVETQYF.